This entry lists 13 T cell receptor beta chains sequenced from one sample in a study of blood T cell repertoires in COVID-19 (TCRdb year 2020). The library was generated by the immunoSEQ multiplex PCR assay. The table was pulled from immuneACCESS by TCRdb, which kept in-frame rearrangements only. Such tables lose some clones; where checked, under half of the loss comes from unresolved V genes, and the rest has no known cause. A total of some 290,000 clones appear in this sample, approximately 91% of them only once. Of the sample, about 2.3% is held by the ten largest clones. The sample was PBMCs or T cells enriched from blood (not recorded which). The receptors were gathered from a woman between 40 and 50 years old with acute COVID-19.

The chain has TRBV10-3 and TRBJ1-1; D is perhaps TRBD1 (6 bases). The CDR3 has 14 amino acids. Germline assignment: CDR1 ENHRY and CDR2 SYGVKD. V was trimmed by 8 bases and J by 3 bases, leaving 16 bases between them. In DNA form, the CDR3 reads TGTGCCATCCGAATCAGGGGTTTAGACACTGAAGCTTTCTTT. Translated, it gives CAIRIRGLDTEAFF.

This clone came up once. This chain's CDR3 is CAWSALPLVSSGNTIYF. For the CDR3, the DNA is TGTGCCTGGAGTGCCCTCCCTTTAGTTAGCTCTGGAAACACCATATATTTT. This rearrangement joins TRBV30 to TRBJ1-3; the D is unclear. V was shortened by 1 base and J by 0 bases, with 16 bases between the two germline ends. Germline V gives CDR1 GTSNPN, CDR2 SVGIG (reference sequence). This CDR3 region has 17 residues.

The chain combines TRBV13 with TRBJ1-6; D gene unclear. V lost 2 bases and J lost 4, with 6 bases in between. Germline assignment: CDR1 PRHDT and CDR2 FYEKMQ (reference sequence). This CDR3 is built from 14 residues. This CDR3 is CASSLRAYNSPLHF. DNA of the CDR3: TGTGCCAGCAGCTTACGAGCTTATAATTCACCCCTCCACTTT.

The CDR3 nucleotides read TGTGCCATCAGTGAGACTAGCGGGGGACTTACACTCGTCGACACAGATACGCAGTATTTT. Amino acids: CAISETSGGLTLVDTDTQYF. The genes are TRBV10-3 and TRBJ2-3; 11 bases map to TRBD2. The germline V gene encodes CDR1 ENHRY and CDR2 SYGVKD. The CDR3 covers 20 residues. Germline trimming cut 2 bases from V and 2 bases from J; bases unmatched to any gene: 15.

The chain employs TRBV5-8 and TRBJ1-2, with D possibly TRBD1 on 6 matching bases. In germline, CDR1 is SGHTS, CDR2 YDEGEE. The CDR3 has 15 residues. V shed 2 bases and J shed 0 bases, with 11 bases lying between them. The DNA of the CDR3 is TGTGCCAGCAGCTTAAGGACAGTAGCTAACTATGGCTACACCTTC. It translates to CASSLRTVANYGYTF.

This sequence joins TRBV9 and TRBJ2-2, with TRBD2 identical over 12 bases. The J segment lost 6 bases and the V segment lost 3 bases, leaving 6 bases of the junction unmatched. Germline-derived CDR1 and CDR2 are SGDLS and YYNGEE. The CDR3 consists of 16 residues. CDR3 amino acids: CASSETSGSFSGELFF. CDR3 coding DNA: TGTGCCAGCAGCGAGACTAGCGGGAGCTTTTCCGGGGAGCTGTTTTTT.

The chain couples TRBV9 to TRBJ1-2; D perhaps matches TRBD1 (6 bases). Germline V gene lookup returns CDR1 SGDLS and CDR2 YYNGEE. V lost 4 bases to trimming and J lost 7 bases, with 14 bases between them. The CDR3 totals 13 residues. The chain's CDR3 is CASSLQQGFGYTF. As DNA, the CDR3 is TGTGCCAGCAGCCTTCAACAGGGATTTGGCTACACCTTC.

The chain couples TRBV15 to TRBJ2-7, with TRBD1 identical over 10 bases. The germline V gene has CDR1 LNHNV and CDR2 YYDKDF (reference sequence). Unmatched junction bases numbered 6, after V lost 1 base and J lost 6 bases. The CDR3 loop spans 15 amino acids. The CDR3 nucleotides read TGTGCCACCAGCAGAGTCGGGACAGGGGTCGTCGAGCAGTACTTC. It encodes CATSRVGTGVVEQYF.

This clone has only one observation. The V and J genes are TRBV10-3 and TRBJ2-7, with TRBD2 identical over 10 bases. The ends lost 6 bases at V and 3 bases at J; junction bases unmatched: 11. The CDR3 sequence is 16 residues long. Germline-derived CDR1 and CDR2 are ENHRY and SYGVKD. CDR3 sequence: CAISGALAGAFYEQYF. The CDR3, as DNA: TGTGCCATCAGCGGGGCCCTAGCGGGGGCCTTCTACGAGCAGTACTTC.

CDR3 region: CASSSGTGSYNEQFF. CDR3 in DNA: TGTGCCAGCAGCTCCGGGACAGGGTCCTACAATGAGCAGTTCTTC. The V call is TRBV7-2, the J call TRBJ2-1, with 9 bases lining up with TRBD1. CDR1 and CDR2 (germline): SGHTA, FQGNSA. The CDR3 is 15 amino acids. The V and J ends lost 4 bases and 1 base, in that order; junction bases with no gene match: 2.

CDR3 protein: CASSPFSGVGELFF. The CDR3 DNA reads as TGTGCCAGCAGCCCGTTTTCGGGAGTCGGGGAGCTGTTTTTT. The chain recombines TRBV7-9 with TRBJ2-2; possibly TRBD2 for D (6 bases). The length of the CDR3 is 14 residues. V lost 5 bases and J lost 7, with 14 bases in between. Germline loops: CDR1 SEHNR, CDR2 FQNEAQ (reference sequence).

The chain uses TRBV28 and TRBJ1-4; 9 nucleotides line up with TRBD1. The CDR3 is made up of 15 amino acids. Per germline, CDR1 MDHEN and CDR2 SYDVKM. Trimming at V came to 5 bases and at J to 4 bases, leaving 5 bases not matched to a gene. CDR3 coding DNA: TGTGCCAGCAGTCCCGGGACAGGGTTTAATGAAAAACTGTTTTTT. Translated, it gives CASSPGTGFNEKLFF.

The chain uses TRBV10-3 and TRBJ2-7; D remains ambiguous. CDR1 is ENHRY, CDR2 SYGVKD, per germline. The CDR3 loop spans 14 amino acids. With 6 bases removed from V and 0 bases from J, the gap between germline ends came to 12 bases. This CDR3 reads CAIRRGSGSYEQYF. CDR3 DNA sequence: TGTGCCATCAGAAGAGGTTCGGGCTCCTACGAGCAGTACTTC.